The clone carrying this T cell receptor beta chain occurred once. Antigen specificity is unknown. V was cut by 0 bases and J by 8 bases, with 17 bases left in between. The germline CDR1 and CDR2 sequences are MNHEY and SMNVEV (reference sequence). The CDR3 loop spans 17 amino acids. This sample was included in a study of cytomegalovirus exposure and HLA in healthy donors. About the study: Early released data had around 89 million unique TCRs, all coming from HLA-typed donors. Membership in the Caucasian-associated ancestry cluster was found for about four fifths of approximately 430 genotyped donors.

General study results and limits: The likely origin of a cluster of highly shared sequence variants was a sequencing artifact.

The PCR made use of 60 Vbeta and 13 Jbeta primers. Clones were read by immunoSEQ multiplex PCR, and TCRdb kept only the in-frame ones, dropping some. This table has about 120,000 clones, around 75% appearing once. The chain joins TRBV27 to TRBJ1-6; tentative D call: TRBD1 (6 bases). Sequencing was carried out using PBMCs. The origin of this receptor is a young woman in good health and CMV-seronegative. The CDR3 DNA sequence: TGTGCCAGCAGTTTATCGGGTGCAGGGGCTATGTATTCACCCCTCCACTTT. This sequence encodes CASSLSGAGAMYSPLHF.